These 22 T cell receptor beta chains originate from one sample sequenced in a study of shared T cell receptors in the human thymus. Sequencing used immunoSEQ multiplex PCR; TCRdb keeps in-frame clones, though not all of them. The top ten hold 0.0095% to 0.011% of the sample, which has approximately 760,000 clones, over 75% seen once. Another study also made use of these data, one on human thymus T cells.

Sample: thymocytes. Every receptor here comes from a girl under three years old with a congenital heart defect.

The CDR3 DNA is TGTGCCAGCAGTAACCCCGGCAGGGCCCCCTATGGCTACACCTTC. Amino acids: CASSNPGRAPYGYTF. V usage is TRBV27 and J usage is TRBJ1-2; maybe TRBD1 (5 bases). The V gene lost 5 bases and the J gene lost 4 bases, with 17 bases spanning the gap. The CDR3 is made up of 15 amino acids. Per the germline V gene, CDR1 is MNHEY and CDR2 is SMNVEV (reference sequence).

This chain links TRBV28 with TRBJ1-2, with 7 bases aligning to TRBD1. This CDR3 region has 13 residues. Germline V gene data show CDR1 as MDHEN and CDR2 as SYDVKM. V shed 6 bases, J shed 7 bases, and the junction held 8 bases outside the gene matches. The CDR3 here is CASSPGGKGGYTF. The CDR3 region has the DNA TGTGCCAGCAGCCCAGGGGGTAAGGGTGGCTACACCTTC.

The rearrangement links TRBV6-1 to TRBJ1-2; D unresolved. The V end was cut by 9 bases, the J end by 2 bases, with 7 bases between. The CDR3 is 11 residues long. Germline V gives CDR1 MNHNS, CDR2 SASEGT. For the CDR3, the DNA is TGTGCCAGTACTCGAAACTATGGCTACACCTTC. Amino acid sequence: CASTRNYGYTF.

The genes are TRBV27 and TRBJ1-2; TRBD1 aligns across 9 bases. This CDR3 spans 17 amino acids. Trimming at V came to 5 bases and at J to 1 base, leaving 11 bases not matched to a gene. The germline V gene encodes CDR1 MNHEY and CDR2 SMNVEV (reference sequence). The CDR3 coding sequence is TGTGCCAGCAGTCCAGGACAGGGGCCGCTCCTTAACTATGGCTACACCTTC. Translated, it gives CASSPGQGPLLNYGYTF.

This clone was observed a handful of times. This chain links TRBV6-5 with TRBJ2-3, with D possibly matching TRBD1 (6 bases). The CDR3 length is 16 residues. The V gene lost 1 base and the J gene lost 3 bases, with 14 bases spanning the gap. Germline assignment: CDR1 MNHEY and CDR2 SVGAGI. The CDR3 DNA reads TGTGCCAGCAGTTACTACCAGGACAGCAGAACAGATACGCAGTATTTT. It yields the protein CASSYYQDSRTDTQYF.

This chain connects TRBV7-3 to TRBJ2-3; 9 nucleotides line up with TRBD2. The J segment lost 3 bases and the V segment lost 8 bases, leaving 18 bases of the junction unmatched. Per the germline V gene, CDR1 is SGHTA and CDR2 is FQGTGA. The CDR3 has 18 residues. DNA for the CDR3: TGTGCCAGCCGGGCTAGCGGGAACCAGGGCGCCGGGACAGATACGCAGTATTTT. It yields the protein CASRASGNQGAGTDTQYF. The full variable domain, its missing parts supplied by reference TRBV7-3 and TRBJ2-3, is GAGVSQTPSNKVTEKGKYVELRCDPISGHTALYWYRQSLGQGPEFLIYFQGTGAADDSGLPNDRFFAVRPEGSVSTLKIQRTERGDSAVYLCASRASGNQGAGTDTQYFGPGTRLTVL.

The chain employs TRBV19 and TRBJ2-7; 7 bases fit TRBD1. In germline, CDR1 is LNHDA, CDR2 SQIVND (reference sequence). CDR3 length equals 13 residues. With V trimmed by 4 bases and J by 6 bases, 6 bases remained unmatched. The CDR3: CASSKRGQGEQYF. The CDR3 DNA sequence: TGTGCCAGTAGTAAGAGGGGGCAAGGCGAGCAGTACTTC.

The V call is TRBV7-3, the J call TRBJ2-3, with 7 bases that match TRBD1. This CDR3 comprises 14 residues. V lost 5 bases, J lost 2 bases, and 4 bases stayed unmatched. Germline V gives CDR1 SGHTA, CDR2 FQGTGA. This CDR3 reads CASSRQGPTDTQYF. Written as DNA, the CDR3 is TGTGCCAGCAGCAGACAGGGCCCCACAGATACGCAGTATTTT.

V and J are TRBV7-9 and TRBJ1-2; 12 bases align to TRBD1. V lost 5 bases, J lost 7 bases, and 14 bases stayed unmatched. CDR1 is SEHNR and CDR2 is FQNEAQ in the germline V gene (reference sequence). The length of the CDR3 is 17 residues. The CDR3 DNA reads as TGTGCCAGCAGCCCCCGGGACAGGGGGCAAGGTAGTTGTGGCTACACCTTC. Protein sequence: CASSPRDRGQGSCGYTF.

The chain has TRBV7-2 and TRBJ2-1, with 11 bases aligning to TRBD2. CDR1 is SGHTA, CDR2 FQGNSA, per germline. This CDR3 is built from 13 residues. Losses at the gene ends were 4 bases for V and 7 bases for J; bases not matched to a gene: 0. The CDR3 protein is CASSSSGGNEQFF. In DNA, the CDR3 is TGTGCCAGCAGCTCTAGCGGGGGGAATGAGCAGTTCTTC.

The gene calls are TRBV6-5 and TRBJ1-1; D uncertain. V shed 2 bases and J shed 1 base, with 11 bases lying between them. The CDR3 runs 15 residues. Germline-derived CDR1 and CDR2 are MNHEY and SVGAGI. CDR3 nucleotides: TGTGCCAGCAGTTACGAGGCAGCAGCGAACACTGAAGCTTTCTTT. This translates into CASSYEAAANTEAFF.

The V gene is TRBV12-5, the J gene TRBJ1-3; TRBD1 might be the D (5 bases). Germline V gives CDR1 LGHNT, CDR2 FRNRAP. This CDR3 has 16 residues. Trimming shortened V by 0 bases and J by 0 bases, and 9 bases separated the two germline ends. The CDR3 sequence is CASGLVRTNSGNTIYF. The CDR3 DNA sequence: TGTGCTAGTGGTTTGGTACGGACAAACTCTGGAAACACCATATATTTT.

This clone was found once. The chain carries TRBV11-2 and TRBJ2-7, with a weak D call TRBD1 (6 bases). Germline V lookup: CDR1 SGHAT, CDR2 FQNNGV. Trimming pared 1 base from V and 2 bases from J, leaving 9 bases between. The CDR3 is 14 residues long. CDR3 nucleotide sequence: TGTGCCAGCAGCTTAGTGGCAGGGGCCTACGAGCAGTACTTC. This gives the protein CASSLVAGAYEQYF.

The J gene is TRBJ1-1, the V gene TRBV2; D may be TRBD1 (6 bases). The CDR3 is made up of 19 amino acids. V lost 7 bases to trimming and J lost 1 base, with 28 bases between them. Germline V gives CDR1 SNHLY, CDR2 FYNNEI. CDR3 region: CASNPTPRGGGEENTEAFF. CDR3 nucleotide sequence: TGTGCCAGCAACCCCACTCCCAGGGGCGGGGGCGAGGAGAACACTGAAGCTTTCTTT.

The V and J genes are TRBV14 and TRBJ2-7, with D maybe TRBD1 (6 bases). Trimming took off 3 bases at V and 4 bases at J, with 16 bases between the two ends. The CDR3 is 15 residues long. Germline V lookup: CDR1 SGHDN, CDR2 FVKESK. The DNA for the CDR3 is TGTGCCAGCAGCCAGGAAGACAGGCCGCCATACGAGCAGTACTTC. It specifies CASSQEDRPPYEQYF. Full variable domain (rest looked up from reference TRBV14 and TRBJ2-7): EAGVTQFPSHSVIEKGQTVTLRCDPISGHDNLYWYRRVMGKEIKFLLHFVKESKQDESGMPNNRFLAERTGGTYSTLKVQPAELEDSGVYFCASSQEDRPPYEQYFGPGTRLTVT.

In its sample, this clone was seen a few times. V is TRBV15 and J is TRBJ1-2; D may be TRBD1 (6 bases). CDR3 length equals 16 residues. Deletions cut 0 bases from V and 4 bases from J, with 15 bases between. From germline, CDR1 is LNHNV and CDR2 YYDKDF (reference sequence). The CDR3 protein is CATSRDGAGVSYGYTF. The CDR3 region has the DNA TGTGCCACCAGCAGAGATGGGGCAGGGGTGAGCTATGGCTACACCTTC.

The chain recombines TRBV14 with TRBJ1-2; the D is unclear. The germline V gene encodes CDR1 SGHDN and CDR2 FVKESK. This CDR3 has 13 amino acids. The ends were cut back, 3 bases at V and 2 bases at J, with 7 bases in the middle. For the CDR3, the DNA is TGTGCCAGCAGCCACTATTTAAACTATGGCTACACCTTC. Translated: CASSHYLNYGYTF.

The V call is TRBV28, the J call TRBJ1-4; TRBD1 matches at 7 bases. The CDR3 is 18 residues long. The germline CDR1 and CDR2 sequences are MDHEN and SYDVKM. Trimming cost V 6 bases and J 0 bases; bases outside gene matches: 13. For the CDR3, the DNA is TGTGCCAGCAGCCCCCGCGGGACAGCCCTCACAACTAATGAAAAACTGTTTTTT. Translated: CASSPRGTALTTNEKLFF.

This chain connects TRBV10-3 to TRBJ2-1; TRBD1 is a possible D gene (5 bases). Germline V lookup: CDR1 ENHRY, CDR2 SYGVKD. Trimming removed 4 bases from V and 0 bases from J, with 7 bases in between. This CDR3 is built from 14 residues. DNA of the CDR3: TGTGCCATCAGTGGGGGCGGCTCCTACAATGAGCAGTTCTTC. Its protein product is CAISGGGSYNEQFF.

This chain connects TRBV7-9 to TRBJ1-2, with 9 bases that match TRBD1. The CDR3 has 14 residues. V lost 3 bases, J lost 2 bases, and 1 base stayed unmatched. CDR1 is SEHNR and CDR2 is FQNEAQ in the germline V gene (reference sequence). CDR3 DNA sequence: TGTGCCAGCAGCTTTGGGACAGGGAACTATGGCTACACCTTC. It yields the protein CASSFGTGNYGYTF.

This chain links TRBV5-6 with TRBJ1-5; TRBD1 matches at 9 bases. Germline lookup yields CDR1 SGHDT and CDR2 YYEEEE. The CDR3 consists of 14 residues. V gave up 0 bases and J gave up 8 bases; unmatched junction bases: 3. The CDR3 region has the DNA TGTGCCAGCAGCTTGGGGACAGGGGTAGAGCCCCAGCATTTT. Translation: CASSLGTGVEPQHF.

For the CDR3, the DNA is TGTGCCACCAGCAGAGATCGGGTGCGGCCGGGTGGGGATACGCAGTATTTT. Translating it yields CATSRDRVRPGGDTQYF. The chain recombines TRBV15 with TRBJ2-3; D remains ambiguous. The V gene's germline CDR1 is LNHNV and CDR2 YYDKDF (reference sequence). V lost 0 bases and J lost 6, with 19 bases in between. The CDR3 loop spans 17 amino acids.